The clone carrying this T cell receptor (beta chain) was detected only once. This specimen comes from a study of blood T cell repertoires in COVID-19. The wider study: There were acute and convalescent COVID-19 samples, and they came from the United States, Italy and Spain.

Participants, about 18 to 90 years old, spanned more than 20 US areas. Clinical history reported by participants formed the basis on which cohorts were assigned. Data came from immunoSEQ multiplex PCR; TCRdb stores just in-frame clones and leaves some out. This table holds about 400,000 clones, 87% found once. The sample taken for sequencing was PBMCs or T cells enriched from blood (not recorded which). The origin of this receptor is a woman younger than 30 with acute COVID-19.

DNA for the CDR3: TGCAGTGCTAGTGCTGCCGGAGACAGGAGACGGTTCTTC. This sequence encodes CSASAAGDRRRFF. The chain carries TRBV20-1 and TRBJ2-1, with a possible D match to TRBD1 (6 bases). The CDR3 runs to 13 residues. Per germline, CDR1 DFQATT and CDR2 SNEGSKA (reference sequence). Trimming shortened V by 3 bases and J by 15 bases, and 21 bases separated the two germline ends.